This TCR beta chain was obtained from a study of blood T cell repertoires in COVID-19. Background on the study: Acute and convalescent COVID-19 specimens originated in the United States, Italy and Spain. T cells, B-cell-depleted T cells, or PBMCs supplied cDNA or gDNA.

How the authors handled the data: Estimated nucleated cell counts came from reference gene primer amplification. The data were produced by immunoSEQ multiplex PCR, yet TCRdb's version contains in-frame clones alone and is incomplete. That table supplies the V and J calls and clone size; D and trimming were determined from the DNA. This sample carries 250,000 to 300,000 clones, 85% of them seen once, and the ten largest clones take 4% to 6%. Germline V CDR1 and CDR2: SGHTA, FQGNSA. V dropped 5 bases and J dropped 6 bases, with 6 bases sitting between them. The CDR3 spans 11 residues. This clone was counted only a few times.

This sequence joins TRBV7-2 and TRBJ2-3; no definite D call. This sequence originates from a man aged 50 to 59 with active or convalescent COVID-19. Sequenced material: peripheral blood. Here the CDR3 DNA reads TGTGCCAGCAGCCCGAGGGATACGCAGTATTTT. Amino acid sequence: CASSPRDTQYF.